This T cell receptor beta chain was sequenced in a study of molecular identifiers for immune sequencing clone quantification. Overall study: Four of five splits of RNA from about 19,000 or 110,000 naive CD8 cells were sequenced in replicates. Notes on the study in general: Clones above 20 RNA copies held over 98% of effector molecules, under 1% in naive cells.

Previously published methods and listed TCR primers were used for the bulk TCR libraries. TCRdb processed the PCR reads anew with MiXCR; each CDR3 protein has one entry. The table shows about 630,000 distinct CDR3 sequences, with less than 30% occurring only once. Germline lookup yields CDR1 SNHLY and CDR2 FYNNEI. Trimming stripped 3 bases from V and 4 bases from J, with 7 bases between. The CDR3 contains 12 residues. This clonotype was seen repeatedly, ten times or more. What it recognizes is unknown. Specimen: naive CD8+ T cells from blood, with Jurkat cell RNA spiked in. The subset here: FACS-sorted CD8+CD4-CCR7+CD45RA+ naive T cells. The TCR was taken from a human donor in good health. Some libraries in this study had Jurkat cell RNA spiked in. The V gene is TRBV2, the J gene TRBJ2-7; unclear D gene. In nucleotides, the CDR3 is TGTGCCAGCAGTGAGGGCATTTACGAGCAGTACTTC. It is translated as CASSEGIYEQYF.